Shown below are 32 T cell receptor beta chains from a single sample sequenced in a study of T cells expressing NK-cell markers (dated by TCRdb to 2018 to 2021). Libraries were constructed by 5' RACE. Data came from an Illumina HiSeq 2000. Based on TCRdb reprocessing of the reads, there is one entry per CDR3 protein sequence, and DNA is missing. The sample table on file contains 120,000 to 150,000 distinct CDR3 sequences. The top ten clonotypes cover approximately 12% of the sample. Sequencing input: blood T cells: a sorted CD56 or NKG2C T cell subset, CD4+ or CD8+ T cells, or bulk PBMC T cells (not recorded which). Receptor source: a man between 18 and 29 years old in good health. Donor details come from another sample of the same person, matched by shared clones.

CDR3 in amino acids: CSARDRREGNTGELFF. This chain joins TRBV20-1 and TRBJ2-2; TCRdb selects TRBD2, and the lack of DNA leaves this call unchecked. The CDR3 loop spans 16 amino acids. CDR1 and CDR2 (germline): DFQATT, SNEGSKA (reference sequence).

V gene TRBV20-1 combines with J gene TRBJ1-1; the TRBD1 assignment by TCRdb is unverifiable without DNA. Germline V gene sequence: CDR1 DFQATT, CDR2 SNEGSKA (reference sequence). The CDR3 runs 17 residues. The CDR3 sequence: CSARDPQTASLNTEAFF.

The chain recombines TRBV7-9 with TRBJ2-3; TCRdb calls TRBD1, which cannot be checked without DNA. The CDR3 is 13 amino acids. Germline V gene sequence: CDR1 SEHNR, CDR2 FQNEAQ (reference sequence). Here the CDR3 reads CAVTGGVMNTQYF.

The chain employs TRBV7-9 and TRBJ2-7. There are 12 residues in the CDR3. Germline CDR1 and CDR2: SEHNR and FQNEAQ (reference sequence). The CDR3 protein is CASSLGASEQYF.

The chain employs TRBV5-6 and TRBJ2-4; the TCRdb call, TRBD2, lacks DNA for checking. CDR3 length: 15 residues. Germline loops: CDR1 SGHDT, CDR2 YYEEEE. This chain's CDR3 is CASERQAGGRDIQYF.

The chain employs TRBV27 and TRBJ2-7. Germline-derived CDR1 and CDR2 are MNHEY and SMNVEV (reference sequence). The CDR3 spans 14 residues. CDR3: CASSLSVSSYEQYF.

The J gene is TRBJ2-2, the V gene TRBV14; TCRdb proposes TRBD1, but this gene call is untestable without DNA. The CDR3 runs to 16 residues. Germline V lookup: CDR1 SGHDN, CDR2 FVKESK. The CDR3 reads CASSQMLGGETGELFF.

V is TRBV7-2 and J is TRBJ2-7; the D call of TRBD1 rests on TCRdb alone, since no DNA is present to check it. This CDR3 has 14 residues. The V gene's germline CDR1 is SGHTA and CDR2 FQGNSA. The CDR3 is CASSYRDRSLEQYF.

This sequence joins TRBV6-5 and TRBJ2-7; TCRdb indicates TRBD2, and absent DNA this call remains unverified. Germline V gene data show CDR1 as MNHEY and CDR2 as SVGAGI. The CDR3 runs 16 residues. The chain's CDR3 is CASSYSKLAGSTEQYF.

This chain's CDR3 is CASSLGQVNYNEQFF. This chain joins TRBV11-3 and TRBJ2-1; as DNA is missing, the TRBD1 call by TCRdb cannot be tested. Per germline, CDR1 SGHNT and CDR2 YENEEA. This CDR3 is 15 amino acids long. Complete variable domain (other parts from reference TRBV11-3 and TRBJ2-1): EAGVVQSPRYKIIEKKQPVAFWCNPISGHNTLYWYLQNLGQGPELLIRYENEEAVDDSQLPKDRFSAERLKGVDSTLKIQPAELGDSAVYLCASSLGQVNYNEQFFGPGTRLTVL.

The chain's CDR3 is CSVVGDAGLSGFGTQYF. V is TRBV29-1 and J is TRBJ2-3; the D call of TRBD1 rests on TCRdb alone, since no DNA is present to check it. Germline CDR1 is SQVTM and CDR2 is ANQGSEA. This CDR3 has 17 residues.

The chain carries TRBV29-1 and TRBJ2-7; TCRdb outputs TRBD1, but without DNA this stays unchecked. Per the germline V gene, CDR1 is SQVTM and CDR2 is ANQGSEA. The CDR3 is 14 residues long. The CDR3 protein is CSVVGGTVSYEQYF.

The chain links TRBV12-3 or TRBV12-4 to TRBJ1-1; the TCRdb call, TRBD1, lacks DNA for checking. The CDR3 consists of 18 residues. The CDR3 reads CASSSPLISTTENTEAFF.

The rearrangement links TRBV12-3 or TRBV12-4 to TRBJ1-2; TCRdb lists TRBD1, though no DNA is available to test this call. The CDR3 covers 15 residues. The CDR3 reads CASSADRGRFIGYTF.

This rearrangement joins TRBV20-1 to TRBJ2-1. Germline V CDR1 and CDR2: DFQATT, SNEGSKA (reference sequence). The CDR3 extends over 15 amino acids. This chain's CDR3 is CSAWGTTHSYNEQFF.

V and J are TRBV2 and TRBJ2-2; no DNA is available, so the TRBD1 call from TCRdb remains unchecked. The V gene's germline CDR1 is SNHLY and CDR2 FYNNEI. The CDR3 contains 16 residues. The CDR3 reads CASSMGTGANTGELFF.

The rearrangement links TRBV23-1 to TRBJ2-1; absent DNA, TCRdb's TRBD1 call cannot be checked. TRBV23-1 falls under the ORF class, with uncertain function. The CDR3 sequence is 16 residues long. The CDR3: CASSQAGRLRHNEQFF.

The V and J genes are TRBV11-1 and TRBJ2-3. The germline V gene has CDR1 SGHAT and CDR2 FQDESV (reference sequence). The CDR3 runs to 18 residues. The CDR3 protein is CASSLPVRPKGFPDTQYF.

This chain joins TRBV20-1 and TRBJ2-2; TCRdb reports TRBD2, a call that lacks DNA to check it against. Germline values: CDR1 DFQATT, CDR2 SNEGSKA (reference sequence). CDR3 length: 15 amino acids. CDR3 region: CSARLELAGTGELFF.

The chain's CDR3 is CATSEDSKFNEKLFF. The chain joins TRBV15 to TRBJ1-4; TCRdb indicates TRBD1, and absent DNA this call remains unverified. Looked up from germline, CDR1 is LNHNV and CDR2 is YYDKDF (reference sequence). CDR3 length equals 15 residues. The full variable domain, rest sourced from reference TRBV15 and TRBJ1-4, is DAMVIQNPRYQVTQFGKPVTLSCSQTLNHNVMYWYQQKSSQAPKLLFHYYDKDFNNEADTPDNFQSRRPNTSFCFLDIRSPGLGDTAMYLCATSEDSKFNEKLFFGSGTQLSVL.

CDR3 amino acids: CSALTDPGTASYEQYF. The chain links TRBV20-1 to TRBJ2-7; the D call from TCRdb, TRBD1, cannot be confirmed without DNA. CDR3 length equals 16 residues. Germline CDR1 is DFQATT and CDR2 is SNEGSKA (reference sequence).

The gene calls are TRBV10-2 and TRBJ2-1; TCRdb calls TRBD1, which cannot be checked without DNA. CDR1 is WSHSY and CDR2 is SAAADI in the germline V gene. The CDR3 loop spans 13 amino acids. CDR3 protein: CASKGTIDNEQFF.

This sequence joins TRBV7-6 and TRBJ2-2. CDR1 SGHVS and CDR2 FNYEAQ come from the germline V gene. The CDR3 totals 15 residues. CDR3 residues: CASSISGSNTGELFF.

The chain uses TRBV20-1 and TRBJ1-5. CDR3 length equals 15 residues. The germline V gene encodes CDR1 DFQATT and CDR2 SNEGSKA (reference sequence). The CDR3 loop is CSARDRRNSNQPQHF.

The chain employs TRBV28 and TRBJ1-4; the D call of TRBD1 rests on TCRdb alone, since no DNA is present to check it. Germline V gene lookup returns CDR1 MDHEN and CDR2 SYDVKM. CDR3 length: 14 residues. CDR3: CASQEGVVDEKLFF.

The chain links TRBV3-1 to TRBJ1-1. The CDR3 totals 16 residues. The germline V gene has CDR1 LGHDT and CDR2 YNNKEL (reference sequence). The CDR3 protein is CASSQDWRGPHTEAFF.

The rearrangement joins TRBV19 to TRBJ2-1; the TCRdb D gene call, TRBD1, has no DNA to confirm it. The germline gives CDR1 LNHDA, CDR2 SQIVND (reference sequence). The CDR3 consists of 14 residues. The CDR3: CASSSGQVTVEQFF. Variable domain in full (rest from reference TRBV19 and TRBJ2-1): DGGITQSPKYLFRKEGQNVTLSCEQNLNHDAMYWYRQDPGQGLRLIYYSQIVNDFQKGDIAEGYSVSREKKESFPLTVTSAQKNPTAFYLCASSSGQVTVEQFFGPGTRLTVL.

The rearrangement uses TRBV6-5 and TRBJ2-2; TCRdb designates TRBD1, a call that cannot be tested without DNA. The germline V gene has CDR1 MNHEY and CDR2 SVGAGI. The CDR3 length is 12 residues. CDR3 amino acids: CASSPRGMELFF.

The V call is TRBV4-1, the J call TRBJ2-7; with no DNA, the TCRdb D assignment of TRBD1 cannot be verified. The CDR3 consists of 15 residues. Germline lookup yields CDR1 MGHRA and CDR2 YSYEKL. CDR3 amino acids: CASSQEEQASYEQYF.

The chain uses TRBV14 and TRBJ2-7; TCRdb picks TRBD1, but there is no DNA to check that call. Germline CDR1 reads SGHDN; CDR2 reads FVKESK. CDR3 length: 18 residues. CDR3 loop: CASSHNPSLPDRAYEQYF. Looking up the rest from reference TRBV14 and TRBJ2-7 gives the full variable domain: EAGVTQFPSHSVIEKGQTVTLRCDPISGHDNLYWYRRVMGKEIKFLLHFVKESKQDESGMPNNRFLAERTGGTYSTLKVQPAELEDSGVYFCASSHNPSLPDRAYEQYFGPGTRLTVT.

The chain couples TRBV3-1 to TRBJ2-2; TCRdb's assignment of TRBD2 cannot be checked, as there is no DNA. The length of the CDR3 is 15 residues. The germline CDR1 and CDR2 sequences are LGHDT and YNNKEL (reference sequence). CDR3 loop: CASSQPSGSSGELFF.

The chain is built from TRBV5-1 and TRBJ2-2; TCRdb lists TRBD2, though no DNA is available to test this call. Per germline, CDR1 SGHRS and CDR2 YFSETQ. The CDR3 spans 17 residues. CDR3: CASRPGLAGPNTGELFF.